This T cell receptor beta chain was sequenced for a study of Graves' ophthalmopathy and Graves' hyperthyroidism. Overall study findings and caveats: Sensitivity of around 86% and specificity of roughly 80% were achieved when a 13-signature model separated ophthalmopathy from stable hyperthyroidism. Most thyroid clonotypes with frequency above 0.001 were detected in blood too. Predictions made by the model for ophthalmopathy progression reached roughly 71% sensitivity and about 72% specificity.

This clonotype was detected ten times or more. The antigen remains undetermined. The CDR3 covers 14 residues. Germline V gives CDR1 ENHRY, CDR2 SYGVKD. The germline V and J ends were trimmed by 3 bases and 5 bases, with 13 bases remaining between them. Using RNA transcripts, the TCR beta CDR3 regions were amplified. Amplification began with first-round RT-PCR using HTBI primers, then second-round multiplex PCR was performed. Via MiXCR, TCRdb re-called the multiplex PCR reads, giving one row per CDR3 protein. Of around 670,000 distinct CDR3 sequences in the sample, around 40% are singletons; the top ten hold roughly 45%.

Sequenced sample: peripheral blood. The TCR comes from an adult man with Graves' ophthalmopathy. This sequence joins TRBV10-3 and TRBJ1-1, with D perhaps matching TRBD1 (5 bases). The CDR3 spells CAISDSGDRTEAFF. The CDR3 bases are TGTGCCATCAGTGATTCGGGGGATCGAACTGAAGCTTTCTTT.